What follows are 20 T cell receptor beta chains derived from one specimen sequenced in a study of technical replicates of blood from a handful of donors. Libraries were prepared by immunoSEQ multiplex PCR; TCRdb keeps only in-frame clonotypes and omits some of them. Among fewer than 60,000 clones listed, roughly 95% were seen once. Sequences were obtained from PBMCs. The receptors were gathered from a human donor in good health. Some clones in this sample may be carry-over from other donors' samples.

The chain is built from TRBV2 and TRBJ2-3, with 7 positions matching TRBD2. The CDR3 has 15 residues. CDR1 and CDR2 from the germline V gene are SNHLY and FYNNEI. V lost 6 bases, J lost 2 bases, and 8 bases stayed unmatched. The CDR3 DNA is TGTGCCAGCAGAGAGAGCGGGGTCCCCACAGATACGCAGTATTTT. Translated: CASRESGVPTDTQYF.

The rearrangement uses TRBV5-1 and TRBJ2-1; 9 bases match TRBD1. The germline V gene encodes CDR1 SGHRS and CDR2 YFSETQ. This CDR3 comprises 16 residues. Unmatched junction bases numbered 12, after V lost 5 bases and J lost 6 bases. The CDR3 coding sequence is TGCGCCAGCAGGCAAATACCGGGACAGGGTCCCAATGAGCAGTTCTTC. Translation gives CASRQIPGQGPNEQFF.

This clone was seen only once. The chain joins TRBV5-4 to TRBJ2-5; 8 nucleotides align to TRBD2. Germline CDR1 reads SGHNT; CDR2 reads YYREEE (reference sequence). This CDR3 region has 16 residues. V shed 1 base and J 5 bases; nucleotides not matched to a gene: 10. The CDR3 region has the DNA TGTGCCAGCAGCTTGAAGGTGTCGGGAGGGTGGGAGACCCAGTACTTC. Translation gives CASSLKVSGGWETQYF.

The gene calls are TRBV7-9 and TRBJ2-5; no clear D. CDR1 is SEHNR, CDR2 FQNEAQ, per germline (reference sequence). Trimming shortened V by 5 bases and J by 1 base, and 8 bases separated the two germline ends. CDR3 length equals 13 residues. The CDR3 DNA sequence: TGTGCCAGCAGCGGAGTCGCCCAAGAGACCCAGTACTTC. It encodes CASSGVAQETQYF. The variable domain in full, with the rest retrieved from reference TRBV7-9 and TRBJ2-5, is DTGVSQNPRHKITKRGQNVTFRCDPISEHNRLYWYRQTLGQGPEFLTYFQNEAQLEKSRLLSDRFSAERPKGSFSTLEIQRTEQGDSAMYLCASSGVAQETQYFGPGTRLLVL.

The chain is built from TRBV7-9 and TRBJ1-6; tentatively, D is TRBD1 (6 bases). The germline V and J ends were trimmed by 6 bases and 10 bases, with 19 bases remaining between them. In germline, CDR1 is SEHNR, CDR2 FQNEAQ (reference sequence). This CDR3 has 15 amino acids. The CDR3 spells CASSYKQGPESPLHF. The CDR3 region has the DNA TGTGCCAGCAGTTATAAACAGGGTCCCGAATCACCCCTCCACTTT.

This clone was detected only once. The V gene is TRBV15, the J gene TRBJ2-5, with TRBD2 matching 16 bases. There are 17 residues in the CDR3. V lost 2 bases to trimming and J lost 2 bases; unmatched junction nucleotides: 2. Germline CDR1 and CDR2: LNHNV and YYDKDF (reference sequence). CDR3 in amino acids: CATSRPGLAGGQETQYF. CDR3 sequence (DNA): TGTGCCACCAGCAGACCGGGACTAGCGGGGGGGCAAGAGACCCAGTACTTC. The full variable domain, with the rest looked up from reference TRBV15 and TRBJ2-5, is DAMVIQNPRYQVTQFGKPVTLSCSQTLNHNVMYWYQQKSSQAPKLLFHYYDKDFNNEADTPDNFQSRRPNTSFCFLDIRSPGLGDTAMYLCATSRPGLAGGQETQYFGPGTRLLVL.

This clone showed up just once. This sequence joins TRBV7-9 and TRBJ2-1; the match to TRBD2 covers 15 bases. This CDR3 comprises 16 residues. Trimming took 4 bases from V and 8 from J; bases not matched to a gene: 6. CDR1 is SEHNR and CDR2 is FQNEAQ in the germline V gene (reference sequence). The CDR3 DNA sequence: TGTGCCAGCAGCTCGAGGACTAGCGGGGGGGCCCATGAGCAGTTCTTC. Translation gives CASSSRTSGGAHEQFF. Together with reference TRBV7-9 and TRBJ2-1, the CDR3 gives the full variable domain: DTGVSQNPRHKITKRGQNVTFRCDPISEHNRLYWYRQTLGQGPEFLTYFQNEAQLEKSRLLSDRFSAERPKGSFSTLEIQRTEQGDSAMYLCASSSRTSGGAHEQFFGPGTRLTVL.

The J gene is TRBJ1-1, the V gene TRBV9; no definite D call. This CDR3 region has 14 residues. Germline CDR1 is SGDLS and CDR2 is YYNGEE. V lost 4 bases and J lost 3, with 13 bases in between. The CDR3 region has the DNA TGTGCCAGCAGCCGAGGCGCAGATGACACTGAAGCTTTCTTT. Translating it yields CASSRGADDTEAFF.

Here the CDR3 reads CASRQGADTIYF. CDR3 nucleotides: TGTGCCAGCAGGCAGGGGGCAGACACCATATATTTT. The chain uses TRBV6-5 and TRBJ1-3; TRBD1 aligns across 8 bases. J was trimmed by 8 bases and V by 6 bases; bases with no gene match: 3. Germline loops: CDR1 MNHEY, CDR2 SVGAGI. This CDR3 region has 12 residues.

The rearrangement joins TRBV12-5 to TRBJ1-2; possible D gene TRBD1, 5 bases. The CDR3 spans 15 residues. Trimming took 3 bases from V and 3 from J, leaving 14 bases between them. Germline loops: CDR1 LGHNT, CDR2 FRNRAP. The CDR3 protein is CASGFPGREDYGYTF. CDR3 nucleotides: TGTGCTAGTGGTTTTCCCGGCAGGGAGGACTATGGCTACACCTTC.

This clone was recorded once. The chain's CDR3 is CASSMQDYGYTF. For the CDR3, the DNA is TGTGCCAGTAGTATGCAGGACTATGGCTACACCTTC. The chain links TRBV19 to TRBJ1-2; D is uncertain. Per germline, CDR1 LNHDA and CDR2 SQIVND (reference sequence). This CDR3 spans 12 amino acids. V was pared by 3 bases and J by 3 bases, with 5 bases between.

This chain uses TRBV4-1 with TRBJ2-1; the D gene is possibly TRBD2 (6 bases). The germline V gene encodes CDR1 MGHRA and CDR2 YSYEKL. This CDR3 has 17 residues. Trimming shortened V by 0 bases and J by 9 bases, and 21 bases separated the two germline ends. Written as DNA, the CDR3 is TGCGCCAGCAGCCAAGATGGAAGAACTAGCTGGGAAGGTGAGCAGTTCTTC. This gives the protein CASSQDGRTSWEGEQFF.

In its sample, this clone was seen once. This chain links TRBV9 with TRBJ1-5, with D perhaps TRBD1 (5 bases). From germline, CDR1 is SGDLS and CDR2 YYNGEE. The CDR3 consists of 14 residues. V lost 2 bases to trimming and J lost 5 bases, with 11 bases between them. CDR3: CASSVGGGYQPQHF. CDR3 DNA: TGTGCCAGCAGCGTCGGGGGGGGATATCAGCCCCAGCATTTT.

This chain joins TRBV7-9 and TRBJ1-5, with a weak D call TRBD1 (6 bases). The V and J ends lost 5 bases and 0 bases respectively, with 11 bases between them. CDR1 and CDR2 from the germline V gene are SEHNR and FQNEAQ (reference sequence). This CDR3 has 15 amino acids. The CDR3 spells CASSAGQNSNQPQHF. The CDR3 DNA is TGTGCCAGCAGCGCAGGACAGAATAGCAATCAGCCCCAGCATTTT.

V gene TRBV7-3 combines with J gene TRBJ2-2; TRBD2 matches 7 bases. Per the germline V gene, CDR1 is SGHTA and CDR2 is FQGTGA. The CDR3 is 14 residues long. The ends lost 4 bases at V and 6 bases at J; junction bases unmatched: 5. This chain's CDR3 is CASSSGTNPGELFF. Written as DNA, the CDR3 is TGTGCCAGCAGCTCCGGGACTAACCCCGGGGAGCTGTTTTTT.

The sample holds a few counts of this clone. V usage is TRBV19 and J usage is TRBJ2-7; 8 bases line up with TRBD1. The ends lost 9 bases at V and 2 bases at J; junction bases unmatched: 18. The CDR3 consists of 17 residues. Germline V lookup: CDR1 LNHDA, CDR2 SQIVND (reference sequence). CDR3 sequence reads: CASRPTRGHGGPYEQYF. CDR3 coding DNA: TGTGCCAGCAGACCTACCAGGGGGCATGGGGGCCCCTACGAGCAGTACTTC.

The rearrangement joins TRBV14 to TRBJ1-1; no definite D call. Trimming shortened V by 2 bases and J by 4 bases, and 11 bases separated the two germline ends. The CDR3 has 14 residues. Per the germline V gene, CDR1 is SGHDN and CDR2 is FVKESK. The CDR3 DNA reads as TGTGCCAGCAGCCAACTGGACGCGGGCACTGAAGCTTTCTTT. It is translated as CASSQLDAGTEAFF.

The chain employs TRBV9 and TRBJ2-5; TRBD2 might be the D (7 bases). CDR1 and CDR2 (germline): SGDLS, YYNGEE. CDR3 length equals 15 residues. Trimming left V 3 bases short and J 4 bases short, with 16 bases between. The CDR3 sequence: CASSADPRGGETQYF. CDR3 coding DNA: TGTGCCAGCAGCGCAGACCCGAGGGGGGGAGAGACCCAGTACTTC.

CDR3 protein: CASSEVYRTDEQYF. DNA for the CDR3: TGTGCCAGCAGTGAAGTTTATAGGACTGACGAGCAGTACTTC. V usage is TRBV6-1 and J usage is TRBJ2-7; weak D call: TRBD2 (5 bases). The CDR3 has 14 amino acids. From germline, CDR1 is MNHNS and CDR2 SASEGT. The germline V and J ends were trimmed by 1 base and 5 bases, with 12 bases remaining between them.

This clone was seen just once. The chain carries TRBV19 and TRBJ1-5, with 8 positions matching TRBD1. The CDR3 contains 15 residues. J was trimmed by 3 bases and V by 5 bases; bases with no gene match: 6. Germline CDR1 is LNHDA and CDR2 is SQIVND (reference sequence). The CDR3 here is CASSPDRGHNQPQHF. CDR3 in DNA: TGTGCCAGTAGTCCAGACAGGGGTCACAATCAGCCCCAGCATTTT.